This TCR beta chain derives from a study of post-analysis software for immune sequencing data. Study overall: Progressive-relapsing, secondary progressive and relapsing-remitting multiple sclerosis were among the disease courses included. Study-level points and caveats: Samples made in the same batch grouped tightly together by F measure. For normalized Chao1 diversity, multiple sclerosis patients scored significantly lower than controls did. Patients carried five TRBV segments more frequently than controls did, and TRBV5-6, TRBV5-1 and TRBV20-1 were among them.

This clonotype was counted a few times. Its antigen is unknown. Sequencing libraries made from TCR beta cDNA carried unique molecular identifiers. Each sample of about 1 to 10 million input T cells yielded 500,000 or so cDNA molecules, so each molecule approximated one T cell. TCRdb re-analysed the PCR reads in MiXCR, keeping a single row per CDR3 protein. This sample yields hundreds of thousands of distinct CDR3 sequences, of which roughly two fifths are seen a single time; about 1.5% belongs to the top ten. Trimming removed 5 bases at V and 0 bases at J, with 26 bases between. The CDR3 spans 20 residues.

This chain links TRBV12-3 or TRBV12-4 with TRBJ2-4; D may be TRBD1 or TRBD2 (5 bases each). The sample consisted of blood. The TCR originated in a girl between 5 and 17 years old with multiple sclerosis. CDR3 residues: CASSLTWDASIALAKNIQYF. In nucleotides, the CDR3 is TGTGCCAGCAGTCTGACCTGGGACGCGAGCATAGCCCTAGCCAAAAACATTCAGTACTTC.